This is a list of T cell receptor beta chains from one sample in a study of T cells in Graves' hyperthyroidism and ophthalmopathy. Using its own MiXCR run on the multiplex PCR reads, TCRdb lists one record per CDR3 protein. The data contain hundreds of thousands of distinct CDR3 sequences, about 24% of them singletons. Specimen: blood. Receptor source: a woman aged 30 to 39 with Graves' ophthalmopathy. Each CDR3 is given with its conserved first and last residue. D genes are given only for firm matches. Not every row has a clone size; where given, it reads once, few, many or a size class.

CDR3aa: CASSPGPTEAFF; CDR3nt: TGCGCCAGCAGCCCAGGGCCCACTGAAGCTTTCTTT; v_gene: TRBV5-1; j_gene: TRBJ1-1; d_gene: -; abundance: many
CDR3aa: CASSLRGGWYGYTF; CDR3nt: TGTGCCAGCAGTTTACGGGGGGGCTGGTATGGCTACACCTTC; v_gene: TRBV27; j_gene: TRBJ1-2; d_gene: -; abundance: many
CDR3aa: CASSPLGGQETQYF; CDR3nt: TGTGCCAGCAGCCCCCTCGGGGGCCAAGAGACCCAGTACTTC; v_gene: TRBV7-2; j_gene: TRBJ2-5; d_gene: -; abundance: many
CDR3aa: CASSWVQGGDQYF; CDR3nt: TGTGCCAGCAGTTGGGTCCAGGGAGGCGATCAGTACTTC; v_gene: TRBV12-3/TRBV12-4; j_gene: TRBJ2-7; d_gene: -; abundance: -
CDR3aa: CASSPDTPSEQYF; CDR3nt: TGCGCCAGCAGCCCGGACACCCCTTCCGAGCAGTACTTC; v_gene: TRBV4-1; j_gene: TRBJ2-7; d_gene: -; abundance: -
CDR3aa: CASSPGGQGTNYGYTF; CDR3nt: TGTGCCAGCAGTCCCGGAGGACAGGGCACTAACTATGGCTACACCTTC; v_gene: TRBV6-1; j_gene: TRBJ1-2; d_gene: TRBD1; abundance: -
CDR3aa: CASSWDKSYEQYF; CDR3nt: TGCGCCAGCAGCTGGGACAAATCCTACGAGCAGTACTTC; v_gene: TRBV4-1; j_gene: TRBJ2-7; d_gene: -; abundance: many
CDR3aa: CATRGPGFSTEAFF; CDR3nt: TGTGCCACCCGAGGGCCAGGGTTCAGCACTGAAGCTTTCTTT; v_gene: TRBV24-1; j_gene: TRBJ1-1; d_gene: -; abundance: many
CDR3aa: CASTVGGDTDTQYF; CDR3nt: TGTGCCAGCACGGTCGGGGGTGACACAGATACGCAGTATTTT; v_gene: TRBV6-1; j_gene: TRBJ2-3; d_gene: -; abundance: -
CDR3aa: CASSLDPSGSTGELFF; CDR3nt: TGTGCCAGCAGTTTAGATCCCAGCGGGAGTACGGGGGAGCTGTTTTTT; v_gene: TRBV12-3/TRBV12-4; j_gene: TRBJ2-2; d_gene: TRBD2; abundance: -
CDR3aa: CASSPHEVGDTGGTEAFF; CDR3nt: TGTGCCAGCTCACCACATGAGGTTGGGGACACAGGTGGGACTGAAGCTTTCTTT; v_gene: TRBV18; j_gene: TRBJ1-1; d_gene: -; abundance: many
CDR3aa: CSASAGGGWSNQPQHF; CDR3nt: TGCAGTGCCTCAGCAGGGGGCGGATGGAGCAATCAGCCCCAGCATTTT; v_gene: TRBV20-1; j_gene: TRBJ1-5; d_gene: TRBD1; abundance: many
CDR3aa: CASSLAEEFGNTIYF; CDR3nt: TGTGCCAGCAGCTTAGCGGAGGAGTTTGGAAACACCATATATTTT; v_gene: TRBV7-8; j_gene: TRBJ1-3; d_gene: -; abundance: many
CDR3aa: CASSSDKLNTEAFF; CDR3nt: TGTGCCAGCAGTTCTGACAAATTGAACACTGAAGCTTTCTTT; v_gene: TRBV6-2/TRBV6-3; j_gene: TRBJ1-1; d_gene: -; abundance: many
CDR3aa: CASGFDGENQPQHF; CDR3nt: TGTGCTAGTGGTTTCGATGGTGAAAATCAGCCCCAGCATTTT; v_gene: TRBV12-5; j_gene: TRBJ1-5; d_gene: -; abundance: -
CDR3aa: CSFSDDLVGQYF; CDR3nt: TGCAGTTTTAGCGACGATTTGGTGGGGCAGTACTTC; v_gene: TRBV29-1; j_gene: TRBJ2-7; d_gene: -; abundance: many
CDR3aa: CASSLSRLFYGYTF; CDR3nt: TGTGCCAGCAGCTTATCTAGGCTCTTCTATGGCTACACCTTC; v_gene: TRBV7-8; j_gene: TRBJ1-2; d_gene: -; abundance: -
CDR3aa: CSSIRGSYGYTF; CDR3nt: TGCAGTTCTATCCGGGGTTCCTATGGCTACACCTTC; v_gene: TRBV20-1; j_gene: TRBJ1-2; d_gene: -; abundance: many
CDR3aa: CASRSGTGDTEAFF; CDR3nt: TGTGCCAGCAGGTCCGGGACAGGGGACACTGAAGCTTTCTTT; v_gene: TRBV7-9; j_gene: TRBJ1-1; d_gene: TRBD1; abundance: many
CDR3aa: CASSQSPGLGLEQYF; CDR3nt: TGTGCCAGCAGCCAATCCCCGGGACTAGGGCTGGAGCAGTACTTC; v_gene: TRBV16; j_gene: TRBJ2-7; d_gene: TRBD2; abundance: -
CDR3aa: CASSQVRWPGTGELFF; CDR3nt: TGTGCCAGCAGCCAAGTAAGATGGCCAGGAACCGGGGAGCTGTTTTTT; v_gene: TRBV14; j_gene: TRBJ2-2; d_gene: -; abundance: many
CDR3aa: CASSYSRTGVRANVLTF; CDR3nt: TGTGCCAGCAGTTACTCCAGAACAGGCGTGAGGGCCAACGTCCTGACTTTC; v_gene: TRBV6-5; j_gene: TRBJ2-6; d_gene: -; abundance: many
CDR3aa: CASSYTTGWEQYF; CDR3nt: TGTGCCAGCAGTTACACGACTGGCTGGGAGCAGTACTTC; v_gene: TRBV6-2/TRBV6-3; j_gene: TRBJ2-7; d_gene: -; abundance: -
CDR3aa: CASSYQPWTEAFF; CDR3nt: TGTGCCAGCAGTTACCAGCCGTGGACTGAAGCTTTCTTT; v_gene: TRBV6-5; j_gene: TRBJ1-1; d_gene: -; abundance: -
CDR3aa: CASSQAAPGYGYTF; CDR3nt: TGTGCCAGCAGCCAAGCTGCTCCCGGCTATGGCTACACCTTC; v_gene: TRBV4-2; j_gene: TRBJ1-2; d_gene: -; abundance: many
CDR3aa: CASSRGWGGGQETQYF; CDR3nt: TGTGCCAGCAGCCGCGGGTGGGGAGGGGGACAAGAGACCCAGTACTTC; v_gene: TRBV7-2; j_gene: TRBJ2-5; d_gene: -; abundance: many
CDR3aa: CASSIGQVNTGELFF; CDR3nt: TGTGCCAGTAGTATTGGGCAGGTTAACACCGGGGAGCTGTTTTTT; v_gene: TRBV19; j_gene: TRBJ2-2; d_gene: -; abundance: -
CDR3aa: CASSQFLLTSGSTGELFF; CDR3nt: TGCGCCAGCAGCCAATTTCTGTTGACTAGCGGGTCCACCGGGGAGCTGTTTTTT; v_gene: TRBV4-1; j_gene: TRBJ2-2; d_gene: TRBD2; abundance: once
CDR3aa: CSARPPQLPNTEAFF; CDR3nt: TGCAGTGCTAGACCCCCACAGCTACCAAACACTGAAGCTTTCTTT; v_gene: TRBV20-1; j_gene: TRBJ1-1; d_gene: -; abundance: -
CDR3aa: CAISEQGVNYGYTF; CDR3nt: TGTGCCATCAGTGAGCAGGGCGTTAACTATGGCTACACCTTC; v_gene: TRBV10-3; j_gene: TRBJ1-2; d_gene: -; abundance: many
CDR3aa: CAWSEGVEGGNSNQPQHF; CDR3nt: TGTGCCTGGAGCGAAGGGGTAGAAGGGGGAAATAGCAATCAGCCCCAGCATTTT; v_gene: TRBV30; j_gene: TRBJ1-5; d_gene: -; abundance: many
CDR3aa: CASSVGTSTMELETQYF; CDR3nt: TGTGCCAGCAGCGTAGGGACTAGCACTATGGAGCTGGAGACCCAGTACTTC; v_gene: TRBV9; j_gene: TRBJ2-5; d_gene: TRBD2; abundance: many
CDR3aa: CAWSEDGYTF; CDR3nt: TGTGCCTGGAGTGAAGATGGCTACACCTTC; v_gene: TRBV30; j_gene: TRBJ1-2; d_gene: -; abundance: few
CDR3aa: CASSFGTSVGTGELFF; CDR3nt: TGCGCCAGCAGCTTTGGGACTAGCGTGGGCACCGGGGAGCTGTTTTTT; v_gene: TRBV5-1; j_gene: TRBJ2-2; d_gene: TRBD2; abundance: few
CDR3aa: CASSSGTENIKYF; CDR3nt: TGTGCCAGCAGTTCCGGGACAGAAAACATTAAGTACTTC; v_gene: TRBV27; j_gene: TRBJ2-4; d_gene: TRBD1; abundance: -
CDR3aa: CASSHLEQAYGYTF; CDR3nt: TGTGCCAGCAGCCACCTAGAGCAGGCCTATGGCTACACCTTC; v_gene: TRBV6-1; j_gene: TRBJ1-2; d_gene: -; abundance: -
CDR3aa: CASSYSRERIAYEQYF; CDR3nt: TGTGCCAGCAGTTACTCTAGGGAACGTATCGCCTACGAGCAGTACTTC; v_gene: TRBV6-2/TRBV6-3; j_gene: TRBJ2-7; d_gene: -; abundance: many
CDR3aa: CASSWGQGWETQYF; CDR3nt: TGTGCCAGCAGCTGGGGACAGGGGTGGGAGACCCAGTACTTC; v_gene: TRBV7-2; j_gene: TRBJ2-5; d_gene: TRBD1; abundance: few
CDR3aa: CASSVNLGHLYGYTF; CDR3nt: TGTGCCAGCAGCGTGAATCTAGGACACTTGTATGGCTACACCTTC; v_gene: TRBV9; j_gene: TRBJ1-2; d_gene: -; abundance: -
CDR3aa: CATLQGWGEQYF; CDR3nt: TGTGCCACACTGCAGGGATGGGGCGAGCAGTACTTC; v_gene: TRBV6-1; j_gene: TRBJ2-7; d_gene: -; abundance: many
CDR3aa: CASRPGAGGGYTF; CDR3nt: TGTGCCAGCCGCCCCGGGGCAGGGGGTGGCTACACCTTC; v_gene: TRBV12-3/TRBV12-4; j_gene: TRBJ1-2; d_gene: TRBD1; abundance: many
CDR3aa: CASSSGDAGAGEQYF; CDR3nt: TGTGCCAGCAGCTCGGGGGATGCGGGGGCAGGGGAGCAGTACTTC; v_gene: TRBV28; j_gene: TRBJ2-7; d_gene: -; abundance: -